The clone carrying this T cell receptor beta chain was recorded at least ten times. With a J-beta primer mix and a sample-barcoded 5' primer, a second PCR ran 7 to 11 cycles. TCRdb analysed the 5' RACE reads with MiXCR anew, one entry per CDR3 protein. The sample holds over 450,000 distinct CDR3 sequences, less than 25% seen once. The entry originates in a study of blood T cells in healthy people across ages. Germline V CDR1 and CDR2: LGHNA, YSLEER. CDR3 length: 16 amino acids. V trimming: 1 base; J trimming: 0 bases; junction bases outside the gene matches: 0. For every donor, a draw yielded ten milliliters of peripheral blood. The data also belong to a second study, concerning T cells of mothers and their children. As that report states: For related and unrelated pairs alike, thymic selection shapes TCR recombination output similarly.

Sequencing was carried out using blood. This TCR derives from a boy younger than 18 in good health. The chain has TRBV4-3 and TRBJ2-6; 7 bases align to TRBD1. The CDR3 is CASSQGQGSGANVLTF. CDR3 bases: TGCGCCAGCAGCCAAGGACAGGGCTCTGGGGCCAACGTCCTGACTTTC.